This TCR beta chain derives from a study of T cells in Graves' hyperthyroidism and ophthalmopathy (dated by TCRdb to the late 2010s). About the study as a whole: Peripheral blood was sampled at the time of initial diagnosis, prior to any treatment. The approximately 97 discovery patients were randomly divided into training and test sets at a 7:3 ratio. A discovery cohort of about a hundred patients, approximately 44 with Graves' ophthalmopathy and approximately 60 with stable Graves' hyperthyroidism, was used to find distinguishing TCR V-J signatures. An independent validation cohort of under 20 hyperthyroidism patients and 17 patients who later progressed to ophthalmopathy tested prospective prediction of ophthalmopathy. The paper reports TCR Vbeta CDR3 sequencing of over 120 peripheral blood samples: approximately 43 ophthalmopathy, fewer than 85 hyperthyroidism and 17 progressor patients. After blood sampling, hyperthyroidism patients were treated with methimazole at a starting dose of 30 mg daily, and ophthalmopathy patients were treated with high-dose intravenous methylprednisolone. In addition, the study compared T-cell repertoires in thyroid tissue and in blood from about six Graves' hyperthyroidism patients. Overall study outcomes, separate from this receptor: In cross-validation, a model built on a 13 V-J signature told ophthalmopathy apart from stable hyperthyroidism with over 85% sensitivity and approximately 84% specificity, and in testing the same model reached 80%/75%. Most expanded thyroid clonotypes (frequency above 0.001) were also detected in blood, a finding suggesting that blood repertoires may reflect thyroid immune responses. No statistical method was used to fix the sample size in advance, and group allocation was not hidden from the investigators. During validation, the model predicted progression to ophthalmopathy a median of about 5.9 months ahead of onset, with around 70% sensitivity and roughly 72% specificity.

Graves' hyperthyroidism was defined as stable when no progression to ophthalmopathy occurred over 18 months of follow-up. Hyperthyroidism patients were newly diagnosed, with disease duration under 2 months, and aged 18 to 65 years. Patients with uncontrolled infections, other autoimmune diseases, pregnancy or lactation were excluded. Diagnoses relied on clinical symptoms, serum thyroxine and TRAb, thyroid ultrasound and orbital computed tomography. Ficoll-Paque density gradient centrifugation was used to isolate PBMCs from about 10 ml of fresh peripheral blood. Trizol reagent was used to extract total RNA, and RNA quality was then checked on an Agilent 2100 Bioanalyzer. This clonotype appeared many times. The clone's antigen remains unknown. Nothing much larger sits one base from this clone, and base qualities are not available. The cysteine opens and the phenylalanine closes a CDR3 of 17 amino acids. The kept DNA is CDR3 alone, 51 bases in frame from the first base. V is cut back by 3 bases and J by 3 bases, with 9 bases in the junction unmatched. The germline V gene provides CDR1 SNHLY and CDR2 FYNNEI.

TCR beta CDR3 regions were amplified from RNA transcripts. The TCR CDR3 was subjected to a first round of RT-PCR using the HTBI primer set and the Qiagen OneStep RT-PCR kit. Libraries were constructed in a second round of multiplex PCR, after which size selection and purification were carried out. Libraries were sequenced paired-end with 100 bp reads on an Illumina HiSeq2000. Concerning the study's data processing: SOAPnuke was used to process the raw data, removing reads that contained adapters or uncalled bases, had a mean Phred below 15, or lacked an exact match to the constant primer or identifier. High-quality paired reads were merged with COPE v1.2.5, and unique nucleotide sequences were defined as clonotypes. MiTCR v1.1 was used to align the clonotypes against IMGT TRBV, TRBD and TRBJ reference segments. Only V-J combinations with frequency above 0.0001, covering 99% to 99.2% of repertoires, were analysed. The TCS score was defined as F50 (clonal expansion) divided by E x V (chaos), with BLOSUM62-based TCRdist calculated between CDR3 peptides within each V-J. Welch's t-statistics and random forest reduced 500 to 550 V-J features to 13, which were used in a naive Bayes classifier (R e1071). Through fastp at Q25 and MiXCR, TCRdb rebuilt clones from the public reads, retaining in-frame beta chains. Duplicate CDR3 protein sequences are folded into a single record with the most common DNA and genes. The V and J calls were determined by TCRdb, not by the authors. The sample table shows hundreds of thousands of distinct CDR3 sequences, and around 13% are seen once. The ten largest clones take up 9.2% of the sample.

The V and J genes are TRBV2 and TRBJ2-3; TRBD1 fits 10 bases in the junction. The sample taken for sequencing was blood. The clonotype originates from a woman between 18 and 30 years old with Graves' hyperthyroidism. The DNA sequence is given as TGTGCCAGCAGTGACCCTCGGACAGGGGGGTTGACAGATACGCAGTATTTT. The resulting protein is CASSDPRTGGLTDTQYF.